The source of this T cell receptor (beta chain) is a study of radiation and T cells in renal cell carcinoma. Study overall: Nephrectomy followed 15 Gy stereotactic body radiation by 4 weeks. General study findings and limits: Pretreatment tumor biopsies were lacking, so baseline clonotypes are unknown.

With 3 bases clipped from V and 4 bases from J, the junction kept 4 bases outside the gene matches. CDR1 and CDR2 from the germline V gene are GTSNPN and SVGIG (reference sequence). The CDR3 totals 14 residues. Data came from immunoSEQ multiplex PCR; TCRdb stores just in-frame clones and leaves some out. The sample shows 95,000 to 150,000 clones, 80% to 85% of them seen only once. Concerning this clone itself: Its antigen is still unknown.

Time point given: baseline pretreatment blood. The treatment denotes: 15 Gy SBRT to primary tumor, nephrectomy 4 weeks later. The starting material was blood, obtained from a patient whose treatment included radiotherapy and nephrectomy. The genes are TRBV30 and TRBJ1-5; 9 bases agree with TRBD1. This TCR was sampled from a woman aged 55 to 70 with renal cell carcinoma. Here the CDR3 reads CAWSGDRVNQPQHF. The CDR3 coding sequence is TGTGCCTGGAGCGGGGACAGGGTGAATCAGCCCCAGCATTTT.